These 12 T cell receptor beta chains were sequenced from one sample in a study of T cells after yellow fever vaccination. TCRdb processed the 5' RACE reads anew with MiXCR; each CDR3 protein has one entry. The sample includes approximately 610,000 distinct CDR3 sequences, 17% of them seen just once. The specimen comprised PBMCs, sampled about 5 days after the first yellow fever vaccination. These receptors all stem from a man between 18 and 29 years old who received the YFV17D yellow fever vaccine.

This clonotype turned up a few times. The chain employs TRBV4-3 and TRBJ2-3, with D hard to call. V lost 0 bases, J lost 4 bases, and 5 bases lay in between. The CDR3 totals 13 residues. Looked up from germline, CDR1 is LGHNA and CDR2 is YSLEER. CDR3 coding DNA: TGCGCCAGCAGCCAAGATCTCCCAGATACGCAGTATTTT. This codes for CASSQDLPDTQYF.

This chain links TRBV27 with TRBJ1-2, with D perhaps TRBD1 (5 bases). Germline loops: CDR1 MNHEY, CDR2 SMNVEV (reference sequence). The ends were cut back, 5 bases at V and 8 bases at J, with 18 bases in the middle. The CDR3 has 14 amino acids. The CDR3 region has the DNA TGTGCCAGCAGTCCGCGGGGGACCCCGGCGGGCTACACCTTC. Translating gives CASSPRGTPAGYTF.

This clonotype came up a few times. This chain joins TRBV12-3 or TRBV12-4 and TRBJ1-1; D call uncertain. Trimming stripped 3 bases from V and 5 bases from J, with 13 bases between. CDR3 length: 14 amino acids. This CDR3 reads CASSLPGIATEAFF. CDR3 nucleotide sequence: TGTGCCAGCAGTTTGCCGGGGATTGCTACTGAAGCTTTCTTT.

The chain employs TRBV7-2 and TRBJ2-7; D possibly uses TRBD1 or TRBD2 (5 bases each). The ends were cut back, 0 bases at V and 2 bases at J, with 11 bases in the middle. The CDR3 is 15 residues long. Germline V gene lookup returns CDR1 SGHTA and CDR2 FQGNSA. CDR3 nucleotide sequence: TGTGCCAGCAGCTTAGCGGGGGAGTTTGCCTACGAGCAGTACTTC. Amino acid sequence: CASSLAGEFAYEQYF.

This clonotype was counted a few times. The CDR3 loop reads CAISESTETQYF. The CDR3 DNA sequence: TGTGCCATCAGTGAGTCTACGGAGACCCAGTACTTC. The gene calls are TRBV10-3 and TRBJ2-5, with D unresolved. This CDR3 spans 12 amino acids. CDR1 is ENHRY and CDR2 is SYGVKD in the germline V gene. Deletions cut 0 bases from V and 5 bases from J, with 4 bases between.

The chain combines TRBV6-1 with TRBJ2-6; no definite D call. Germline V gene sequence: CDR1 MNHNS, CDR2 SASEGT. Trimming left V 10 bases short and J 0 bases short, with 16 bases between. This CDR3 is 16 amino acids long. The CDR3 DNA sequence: TGTGCCACCTCGGGCGCCCTCTTCTCTGGGGCCAACGTCCTGACTTTC. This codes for CATSGALFSGANVLTF.

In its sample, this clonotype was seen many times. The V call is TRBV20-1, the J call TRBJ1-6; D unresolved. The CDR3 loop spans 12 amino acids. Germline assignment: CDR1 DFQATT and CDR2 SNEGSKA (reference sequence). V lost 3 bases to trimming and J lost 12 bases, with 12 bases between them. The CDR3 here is CSARSLSGPLHF. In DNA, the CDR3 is TGCAGTGCTAGGAGCCTATCGGGACCCCTCCACTTT.

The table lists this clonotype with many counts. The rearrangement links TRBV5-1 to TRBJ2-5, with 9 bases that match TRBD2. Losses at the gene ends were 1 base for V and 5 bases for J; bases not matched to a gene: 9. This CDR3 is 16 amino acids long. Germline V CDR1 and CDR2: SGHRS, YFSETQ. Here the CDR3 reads CASSLTLAGRSETQYF. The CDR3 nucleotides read TGCGCCAGCAGCTTGACCCTAGCGGGGAGGTCGGAGACCCAGTACTTC.

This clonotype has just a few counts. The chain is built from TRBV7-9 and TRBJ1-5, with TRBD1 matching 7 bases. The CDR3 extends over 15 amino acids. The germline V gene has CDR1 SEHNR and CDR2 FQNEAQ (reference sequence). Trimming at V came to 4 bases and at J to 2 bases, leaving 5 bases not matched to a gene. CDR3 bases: TGTGCCAGCAGCTCCCGGGACAGCGGCAATCAGCCCCAGCATTTT. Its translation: CASSSRDSGNQPQHF. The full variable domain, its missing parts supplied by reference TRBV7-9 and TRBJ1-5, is DTGVSQNPRHKITKRGQNVTFRCDPISEHNRLYWYRQTLGQGPEFLTYFQNEAQLEKSRLLSDRFSAERPKGSFSTLEIQRTEQGDSAMYLCASSSRDSGNQPQHFGDGTRLSIL.

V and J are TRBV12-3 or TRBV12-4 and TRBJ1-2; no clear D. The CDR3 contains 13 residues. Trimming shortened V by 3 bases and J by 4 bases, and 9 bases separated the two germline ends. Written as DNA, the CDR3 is TGTGCCAGCAGTTTTGCGCGAGTCTATGGCTACACCTTC. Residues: CASSFARVYGYTF.

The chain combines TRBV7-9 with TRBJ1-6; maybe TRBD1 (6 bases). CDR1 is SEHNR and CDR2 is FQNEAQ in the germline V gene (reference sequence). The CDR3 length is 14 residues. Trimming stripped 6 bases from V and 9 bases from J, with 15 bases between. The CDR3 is CASRETGASSPLHF. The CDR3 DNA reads TGTGCCAGCAGGGAGACAGGAGCCAGTTCACCCCTCCACTTT.

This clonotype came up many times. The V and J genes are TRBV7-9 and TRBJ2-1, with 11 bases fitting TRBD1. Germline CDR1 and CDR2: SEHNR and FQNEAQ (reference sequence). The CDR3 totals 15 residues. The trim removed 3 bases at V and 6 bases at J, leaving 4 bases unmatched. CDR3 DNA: TGTGCCAGCAGCTTTGGGACAGGGGGAATCAATGAGCAGTTCTTC. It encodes CASSFGTGGINEQFF.